The 20 T cell receptor beta chains listed next were all sequenced from one sample in a study of post-analysis software for immune sequencing data (dated by TCRdb to between 2014 and 2017). Overall results and qualifications from the work: Roughly 5 TRBV segments, including TRBV5-6, TRBV5-1 and TRBV20-1, were significantly more frequent in patients than controls.

These TCRs' antigens remain unknown. Receptor libraries were prepared by PCR. For sequencing, an Illumina HiSeq 2500 was employed. To reduce PCR and sequencing biases, unique molecular identifiers were built into the TCR beta cDNA libraries. TCRdb's own reprocessing of the public reads used fastp at Q25 and MiXCR and kept productive beta chains. Every distinct CDR3 protein forms one entry, paired with its most common genes and DNA. In all, the sample holds some 800,000 distinct CDR3 sequences, and around 45% of those were seen once. The leading ten clones occupy 4.9% of the sample. Source material: blood. The receptors derive from a girl between 5 and 17 years old with multiple sclerosis.

In its sample, this clonotype was seen a few times. The chain is built from TRBV6-5 and TRBJ2-7; 9 nucleotides align to TRBD2. Germline values: CDR1 MNHEY, CDR2 SVGAGI. The CDR3 spans 15 residues. Trimming removed 6 bases from V and 3 bases from J; junction bases left unmatched: 9. The CDR3 region has the DNA TGTGCCAGCAGGACCCCACTAGCGGGTCGCTACGAGCAGTACTTC. As protein: CASRTPLAGRYEQYF.

V is TRBV13 and J is TRBJ2-6; perhaps TRBD1 as D (7 bases). Trimming left V 7 bases short and J 0 bases short, with 22 bases between. CDR3 length equals 19 residues. Germline assignment: CDR1 PRHDT and CDR2 FYEKMQ (reference sequence). The CDR3 spells CASNTNRGGSYSGANVLTF. In nucleotides, the CDR3 is TGTGCCAGCAACACGAACAGGGGAGGATCGTACTCTGGGGCCAACGTCCTGACTTTC. The whole variable domain, filled in from reference TRBV13 and TRBJ2-6, reads AAGVIQSPRHLIKEKRETATLKCYPIPRHDTVYWYQQGPGQDPQFLISFYEKMQSDKGSIPDRFSAQQFSDYHSELNMSSLELGDSALYFCASNTNRGGSYSGANVLTFGAGSRLTVL.

The sample holds a few counts of this clonotype. The V and J genes are TRBV25-1 and TRBJ2-1; 8 bases match TRBD2. The germline V gene has CDR1 MGHDK and CDR2 SYGVNS. The length of the CDR3 is 16 residues. V was pared by 3 bases and J by 4 bases, with 8 bases of the junction left unmatched. CDR3 region: CASSDNSGKRYNEQFF. CDR3 nucleotides: TGTGCCAGCAGTGATAATAGCGGGAAAAGGTACAATGAGCAGTTCTTC.

The chain links TRBV27 to TRBJ1-5, with unresolved D. The V end lost 3 bases, the J end lost 5 bases, and 11 bases lay between the germline ends. The germline gives CDR1 MNHEY, CDR2 SMNVEV (reference sequence). The CDR3 contains 14 residues. CDR3 DNA: TGTGCCAGCAGTTTGAGTTGGGCCGATCAGCCCCAGCATTTT. Translating gives CASSLSWADQPQHF.

This clonotype appeared a single time. This chain links TRBV7-2 with TRBJ2-1; D is unresolved. Germline values: CDR1 SGHTA, CDR2 FQGNSA. The CDR3 covers 15 residues. Trimming shortened V by 1 base and J by 1 base, and 8 bases separated the two germline ends. CDR3 bases: TGTGCCAGCAGCTTAGAACGGCGGTCCTACAATGAGCAGTTCTTC. Translated, it gives CASSLERRSYNEQFF.

This clonotype came up a few times. The V and J genes are TRBV5-6 and TRBJ2-6; D is possibly TRBD2 (6 bases). Germline lookup yields CDR1 SGHDT and CDR2 YYEEEE. This CDR3 spans 18 amino acids. Deletions cut 0 bases from V and 1 base from J, with 14 bases between. The CDR3 reads CASSLVPGTPSGANVLTF. The CDR3 DNA reads TGTGCCAGCAGCTTGGTACCCGGGACTCCTTCTGGGGCCAACGTCCTGACTTTC.

The chain links TRBV10-3 to TRBJ2-3, with D unresolved. The germline gives CDR1 ENHRY, CDR2 SYGVKD. The ends were cut back, 3 bases at V and 6 bases at J, with 10 bases in the middle. The CDR3 is 13 amino acids. The CDR3 sequence: CAISDLVSDTQYF. DNA for the CDR3: TGTGCCATCAGTGATCTAGTCTCGGATACGCAGTATTTT.

Comments on this clonotype: A junction end diverges from the germline sequence, so it may reflect a read error. The CDR3, as DNA: TGCGTCAGCAGCTTGGCAGGGACTAGCGGCTACGAGCAGTACTTC. Translating it yields CVSSLAGTSGYEQYF. The rearrangement joins TRBV5-1 to TRBJ2-7; 11 positions agree with TRBD2. Germline V lookup: CDR1 SGHRS, CDR2 YFSETQ. The CDR3 consists of 15 residues.

This clonotype was counted at least ten times. The V gene is TRBV29-1, the J gene TRBJ2-1; D could derive from TRBD1 or TRBD2 (7 bases each). This CDR3 region has 15 residues. Germline V gene lookup returns CDR1 SQVTM and CDR2 ANQGSEA. Trimming took 4 bases from V and 1 from J, leaving 14 bases between them. The CDR3 DNA is TGCAGCGTTGGGACAGGAGCGGGGTCCTACAATGAGCAGTTCTTC. Encoded protein: CSVGTGAGSYNEQFF.

The genes are TRBV7-8 and TRBJ1-1, with 9 bases matching TRBD1. Germline values: CDR1 SGHVS, CDR2 FQNEAQ. Trimming removed 5 bases from V and 5 bases from J; junction bases left unmatched: 6. The CDR3 length is 14 residues. The CDR3 sequence is CASSQLTGGTEAFF. The CDR3 DNA is TGTGCCAGCAGCCAACTGACAGGGGGAACTGAAGCTTTCTTT.

This chain uses TRBV3-1 with TRBJ2-7, with TRBD1 matching 9 bases. Germline V gene sequence: CDR1 LGHDT, CDR2 YNNKEL (reference sequence). V lost 4 bases, J lost 6 bases, and 7 bases stayed unmatched. The CDR3 totals 14 residues. The CDR3 here is CASSPPDRGSEQYF. Written as DNA, the CDR3 is TGTGCCAGCAGCCCCCCGGACAGGGGAAGCGAGCAGTACTTC.

The chain couples TRBV20-1 to TRBJ2-1, with D possibly being TRBD2 (5 bases). Germline V CDR1 and CDR2: DFQATT, SNEGSKA (reference sequence). V shed 6 bases and J shed 6 bases, with 9 bases lying between them. This CDR3 is built from 11 residues. CDR3 protein: CSALDSNEQFF. The CDR3 DNA sequence: TGCAGTGCCCTGGACTCCAATGAGCAGTTCTTC.

CDR3 DNA sequence: TGCAGCGCCACATGGGGGTCCGAGCAGTACTTC. This sequence encodes CSATWGSEQYF. The chain uses TRBV29-1 and TRBJ2-7; D may correspond to TRBD1 or TRBD2 (5 bases each). Trimming cost V 7 bases and J 6 bases, with 13 bases left between them. In germline, CDR1 is SQVTM, CDR2 ANQGSEA. CDR3 length: 11 residues.

This clonotype was counted a few times. CDR3 in amino acids: CASSRGLGGDEQFF. The CDR3 coding sequence is TGTGCCAGCAGCCGAGGACTAGGGGGCGATGAGCAGTTCTTC. V and J are TRBV3-1 and TRBJ2-1; D is perhaps TRBD1 or TRBD2 (7 bases each). The CDR3 sequence is 14 residues long. From germline, CDR1 is LGHDT and CDR2 YNNKEL (reference sequence). V gave up 4 bases and J gave up 8 bases, with 15 bases separating them.

This clonotype was counted a few times. The CDR3 reads CASRSEAPSTDTQYF. The CDR3 DNA reads as TGTGCCAGCAGGAGTGAAGCGCCCAGCACAGATACGCAGTATTTT. The chain has TRBV12-3 or TRBV12-4 and TRBJ2-3; D is undetermined. The CDR3 runs to 15 residues. Trimming removed 6 bases at V and 0 bases at J, with 13 bases between.

This clonotype was found once. J is TRBJ1-5 and V is TRBV20-1, with TRBD1 matching 8 bases. The V gene end was trimmed by 6 bases and the J gene end by 5 bases; junction bases not matched to a gene: 3. The germline V gene has CDR1 DFQATT and CDR2 SNEGSKA (reference sequence). This CDR3 is 12 amino acids long. The CDR3 here is CSADRDYQPQHF. The CDR3 DNA sequence: TGCAGTGCGGACAGGGATTATCAGCCCCAGCATTTT.

Here the CDR3 reads CASSFFIGGRALSSSYNEQFF. In DNA form, the CDR3 reads TGTGCCAGCAGTTTTTTTATAGGCGGGAGGGCCTTATCGAGCTCCTACAATGAGCAGTTCTTC. V gene TRBV12-3 or TRBV12-4 combines with J gene TRBJ2-1; 9 bases agree with TRBD2. J was trimmed by 0 bases and V by 3 bases; bases with no gene match: 18. The CDR3 loop spans 21 amino acids.

The chain recombines TRBV5-6 with TRBJ2-3; weak D call: TRBD1 (5 bases). Trimming pared 2 bases from V and 5 bases from J, leaving 15 bases between. This CDR3 comprises 15 residues. Germline loops: CDR1 SGHDT, CDR2 YYEEEE. This CDR3 is CASSFTGPGEDTQYF. The CDR3 DNA reads TGTGCCAGCAGCTTTACAGGACCAGGTGAAGATACGCAGTATTTT.

This chain links TRBV7-9 with TRBJ2-1; 9 bases fit TRBD2. Trimming at V came to 5 bases and at J to 2 bases, leaving 7 bases not matched to a gene. This CDR3 has 16 amino acids. Germline values: CDR1 SEHNR, CDR2 FQNEAQ (reference sequence). The CDR3 here is CASSRSLAGPYNEQFF. Here the CDR3 DNA reads TGTGCCAGCAGCCGGTCGCTAGCGGGGCCCTACAATGAGCAGTTCTTC.

A word on this clonotype: Its ends do not fully match the called genes, so a read error is possible. V is TRBV12-3 or TRBV12-4 and J is TRBJ2-5; 11 bases agree with TRBD2. The CDR3 length is 14 residues. In DNA form, the CDR3 reads TGTGCCAGCAGTGGGACTAGCGGAGAAGAGTCCCAGTACTTC. Encoded protein: CASSGTSGEESQYF.